The sequence of this T cell receptor (beta chain) was determined in a study of a mutant IDH1 vaccine in newly diagnosed glioma. About the study: Of the patients given treatment, 62.5% were male and approximately 38% were female, and a mean age of approximately 37 years was recorded. Patients got radiotherapy, temozolomide, or both beforehand, and most got both.

The trim removed 7 bases at V and 5 bases at J, leaving 6 bases unmatched. The V gene's germline CDR1 is KGHSH and CDR2 LQKENI. This CDR3 has 14 amino acids. Study-level findings and limits: Changes to the top peripheral T cell clonotypes appeared unrelated to pseudoprogression.

To note about this clone: The antigen is unknown.

Sequencing used immunoSEQ multiplex PCR; TCRdb keeps in-frame clones, though not all of them. The table has 30,000 to 40,000 clones, about three quarters seen once; the top ten hold more than 8.5%. Documented time point: baseline, week 1 (first vaccination visit). The treatment is: pre-vaccination baseline after standard-of-care therapy. The sample in question was peripheral blood mononuclear cells (PBMCs), obtained from a glioma patient treated with radiotherapy, temozolomide or both. The chain links TRBV18 to TRBJ2-7; TRBD1 matches at 12 bases. The sequence was obtained from a man aged 45-60 years with glioma. Some clones in this sample may be carry-over from other donors' samples. CDR3 bases: TGTGCCAGCTTAAGGGACAGGGGGCTCGACGAGCAGTACTTC. Amino acid sequence: CASLRDRGLDEQYF.